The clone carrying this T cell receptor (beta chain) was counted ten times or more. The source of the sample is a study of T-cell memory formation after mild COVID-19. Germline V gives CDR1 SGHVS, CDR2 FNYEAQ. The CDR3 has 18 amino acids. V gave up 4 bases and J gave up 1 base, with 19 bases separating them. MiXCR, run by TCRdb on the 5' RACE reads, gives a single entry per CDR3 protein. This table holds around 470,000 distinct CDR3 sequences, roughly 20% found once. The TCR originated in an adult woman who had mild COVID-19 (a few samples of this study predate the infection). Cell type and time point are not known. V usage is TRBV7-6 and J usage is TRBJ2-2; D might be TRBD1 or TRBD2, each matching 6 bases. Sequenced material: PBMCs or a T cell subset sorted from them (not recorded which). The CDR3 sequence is CASSSIRGDAQNTGELFF. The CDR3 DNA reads TGTGCCAGCAGCTCGATTAGGGGGGACGCACAGAACACCGGGGAGCTGTTTTTT.